The clone carrying this TCR beta chain occurred once. The target antigen is unknown. It was CD45RO-negative cells, positively selected for CCR7, that made up naive CD8 cells, with terminally differentiated effector memory CD45RA+ cells excluded. This record comes from a study of shared clonotypes between healthy human individuals. The overall study: For every donor, three CD4 naive, three CD4 memory, two CD8 naive and one CD8 memory plates were used. Study-level results: Richness estimates generally favored naive over memory subsets.

Genomic DNA per cell subset filled all wells of several immunoSEQ plates. TCRdb's table, derived via immunoSEQ multiplex PCR, lists solely in-frame clones and lacks some. The table records over 800,000 clones, roughly 92% of them present only once. The clonotype comes from a man younger than 40 in good health. The sequencing input was naive CD8+ T cells sorted from blood.

The CDR3 region is CASSLPRTGEGDTQYF. In DNA form, the CDR3 reads TGCGCCAGCAGCTTGCCCCGGACAGGGGAAGGAGATACGCAGTATTTT. The V and J genes are TRBV5-1 and TRBJ2-3, with TRBD1 identical over 9 bases. The V gene end was trimmed by 1 base and the J gene end by 5 bases; junction bases not matched to a gene: 8. CDR3 length equals 16 residues. Germline CDR1 and CDR2: SGHRS and YFSETQ.